The present TCR beta chain was sequenced within a study of blood T cell repertoires in COVID-19. About the research overall: Italy, Spain and the United States were the sources of the convalescent and acute COVID-19 samples. Nucleic acid was either cDNA or gDNA, and it came from T cells, B-cell-depleted T cells, or PBMCs.

Per the authors' pipeline: Amplification from reference gene primers served as the basis for estimated nucleated cell counts. Only in-frame clones appear in the TCRdb table, and some are missing; sequencing was by immunoSEQ multiplex PCR. V and J calls and clone size follow that table, whereas D and trimming were derived from the DNA. In the table there are 200,000 or so clones, 70% to 90% of which are singletons. The source is a woman aged 50 to 65 with acute or convalescent COVID-19. The sequenced sample was peripheral blood.

The CDR3 protein is CASSLDRGGTEAFF. The CDR3 nucleotides are TGTGCCAGCAGTCTAGACAGGGGGGGGACTGAAGCTTTCTTT. The chain carries TRBV6-5 and TRBJ1-1; 9 bases agree with TRBD1. Trimming cost V 5 bases and J 5 bases; bases outside gene matches: 6. Looked up from germline, CDR1 is MNHEY and CDR2 is SVGAGI. The CDR3 totals 14 residues.